The present T cell receptor (beta chain) was sequenced within a study of CD8+ T cells in alopecia areata. Germline lookup yields CDR1 GTSNPN and CDR2 SVGIG (reference sequence). The J segment lost 6 bases and the V segment lost 2 bases, leaving 5 bases of the junction unmatched. The CDR3 has 14 amino acids. Isolated RNA was reverse transcribed into cDNA used as the sequencing template. Libraries were prepared by immunoSEQ multiplex PCR; TCRdb keeps only in-frame clonotypes and omits some of them. The sample shows fewer than 350,000 clones, 55% to 75% of them seen only once. This clone was detected only once. Noted treatment: oral pan-JAK inhibitor, 5-10 mg twice daily.

This sample comprised CD4+ T cells sorted from blood, obtained at week 24, from a patient treated with tofacitinib. The source of this sequence is a human donor with alopecia areata. The rearrangement uses TRBV30 and TRBJ1-5; 9 bases are a match to TRBD1. CDR3 coding DNA: TGTGCCTGGAGTCCGGGACAGGGTTTTCAGCCCCAGCATTTT. This sequence encodes CAWSPGQGFQPQHF.